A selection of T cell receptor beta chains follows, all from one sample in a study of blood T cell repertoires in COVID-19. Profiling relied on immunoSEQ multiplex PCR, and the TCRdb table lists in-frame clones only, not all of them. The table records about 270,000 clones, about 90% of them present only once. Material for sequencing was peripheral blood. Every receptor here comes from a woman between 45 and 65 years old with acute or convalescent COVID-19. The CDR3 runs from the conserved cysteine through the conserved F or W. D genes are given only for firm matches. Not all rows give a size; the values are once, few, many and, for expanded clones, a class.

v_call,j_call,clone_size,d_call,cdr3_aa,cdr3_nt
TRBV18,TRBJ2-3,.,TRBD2,CASSRTSGSTNTQYF,TGTGCCAGCTCACGGACTAGCGGGAGCACGAATACGCAGTATTTT
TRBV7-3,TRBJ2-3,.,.,CASSLTRLETQYF,TGTGCCAGCAGCTTAACCCGACTAGAGACGCAGTATTTT
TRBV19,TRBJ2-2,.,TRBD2,CASSVGGRAVTGELFF,TGTGCCAGTAGTGTTGGAGGGAGGGCCGTCACCGGGGAGCTGTTTTTT
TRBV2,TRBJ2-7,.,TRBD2,CASTLGQRGEQYF,TGTGCCAGCACCTTAGGGCAGCGGGGTGAGCAGTACTTC
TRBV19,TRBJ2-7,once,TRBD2,CASSMGLAGVYEQYF,TGTGCCAGTAGTATGGGACTAGCGGGAGTTTACGAGCAGTACTTC
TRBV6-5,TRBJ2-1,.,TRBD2,CASTLGIAGINEQFF,TGTGCCAGCACCCTCGGGATAGCGGGTATAAATGAGCAGTTCTTC
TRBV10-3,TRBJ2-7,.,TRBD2,CAISNPSGRYEQYF,TGTGCCATCAGTAACCCTAGCGGGAGATACGAGCAGTACTTC
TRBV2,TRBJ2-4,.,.,CASSPSEAKNIQYF,TGTGCCAGCAGCCCTAGCGAGGCCAAAAACATTCAGTACTTC
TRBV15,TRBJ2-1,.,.,CATRGPGVVGYNEQFF,TGTGCCACCAGGGGGCCAGGGGTAGTAGGTTACAATGAGCAGTTCTTC
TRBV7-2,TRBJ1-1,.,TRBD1,CASSLAARTGMTEAFF,TGTGCCAGCAGCTTAGCGGCCCGGACAGGGATGACTGAAGCTTTCTTT
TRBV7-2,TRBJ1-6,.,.,CASSPLIGFYNSPLHF,TGTGCCAGCAGCCCCCTCATCGGGTTTTATAATTCACCCCTCCACTTT
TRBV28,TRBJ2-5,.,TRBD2,CASSLFVQAGGETQYF,TGTGCCAGCAGTTTATTCGTACAGGCCGGGGGGGAGACCCAGTACTTC
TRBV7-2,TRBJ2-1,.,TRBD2,CASSGTRWDEQFF,TGTGCCAGCAGCGGGACTAGATGGGATGAGCAGTTCTTC
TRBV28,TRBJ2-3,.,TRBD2,CASSRTGGGKSDTQYF,TGTGCCAGCAGTCGGACGGGAGGGGGGAAATCAGATACGCAGTATTTT
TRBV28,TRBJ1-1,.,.,CASRRTGTTNTEAFF,TGTGCCAGCAGACGAACAGGGACAACGAACACTGAAGCTTTCTTT
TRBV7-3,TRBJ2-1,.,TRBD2,CASSLRPGALAGGSEQFF,TGTGCCAGCAGCTTAAGGCCCGGTGCACTAGCGGGAGGGAGTGAGCAGTTCTTC
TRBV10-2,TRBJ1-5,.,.,CASSESRGDQPQHF,TGCGCCAGCAGTGAGTCGCGGGGGGATCAGCCCCAGCATTTT
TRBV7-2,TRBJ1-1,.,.,CASSRGGTVNTEAFF,TGTGCCAGCAGCAGGGGCGGGACGGTGAACACTGAAGCTTTCTTT
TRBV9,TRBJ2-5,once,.,CASSVEGRVQETQYF,TGTGCCAGCAGCGTAGAGGGCAGGGTTCAAGAGACCCAGTACTTC
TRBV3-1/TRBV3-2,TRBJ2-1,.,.,CASSQVGHPYNEQFF,TGTGCCAGCAGCCAAGTTGGGCACCCATACAATGAGCAGTTCTTC
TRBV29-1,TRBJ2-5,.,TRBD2,CSVTPRASGSWWQETQYF,TGCAGCGTGACCCCTCGGGCTAGCGGGAGTTGGTGGCAAGAGACCCAGTACTTC
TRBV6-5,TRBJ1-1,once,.,CASSYSSALPRAFF,TGTGCCAGCAGTTACTCGAGTGCGCTTCCCCGAGCTTTCTTT
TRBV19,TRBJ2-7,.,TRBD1,CASSDPGGSYEQYF,TGTGCCAGTAGTGACCCAGGGGGCTCCTACGAGCAGTACTTC
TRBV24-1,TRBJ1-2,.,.,CATSDSTQPYTF,TGTGCCACCAGTGATTCGACACAACCTTACACCTTC
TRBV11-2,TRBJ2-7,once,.,CASSLYSLAYEQYF,TGTGCCAGCAGCTTATATAGCCTGGCCTACGAGCAGTACTTC
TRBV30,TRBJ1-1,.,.,CAWSVNLGTMNTEAFF,TGTGCCTGGAGTGTCAATCTGGGGACTATGAACACTGAAGCTTTCTTT
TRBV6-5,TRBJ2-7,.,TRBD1,CASSRTGGWYEQYF,TGTGCCAGCAGCAGGACAGGGGGATGGTACGAGCAGTACTTC
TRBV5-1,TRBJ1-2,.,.,CASSATGRIPYGYTF,TGCGCCAGCAGCGCGACGGGGAGGATCCCCTATGGCTACACCTTC
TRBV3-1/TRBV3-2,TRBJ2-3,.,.,CASSLSEGVIDTQYF,TGTGCCAGCAGCCTATCTGAGGGAGTCATAGATACGCAGTATTTT
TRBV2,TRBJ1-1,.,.,CASIRGEDNTEAFF,TGTGCCAGCATCCGGGGAGAGGATAACACTGAAGCTTTCTTT
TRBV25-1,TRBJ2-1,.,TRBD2,CASSEYRGGRDEQFF,TGTGCCAGCAGTGAATATCGGGGGGGCCGAGATGAGCAGTTCTTC
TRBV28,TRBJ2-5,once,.,CASSLSSRGTQYF,TGTGCCAGCAGTTTATCTTCGCGAGGGACCCAGTACTTC
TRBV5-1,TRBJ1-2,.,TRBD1,CASSLGTGYSNYGYTF,TGCGCCAGCAGCTTGGGGACAGGATATTCTAACTATGGCTACACCTTC
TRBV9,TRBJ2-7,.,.,CASSIRDSSYEQYF,TGTGCCAGCAGCATCCGGGACTCTTCCTACGAGCAGTACTTC
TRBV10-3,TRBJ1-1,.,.,CAISLTAGTTNTEAFF,TGTGCCATCAGTTTGACGGCCGGGACAACTAACACTGAAGCTTTCTTT
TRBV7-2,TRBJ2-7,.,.,CASSTRRSSYEQYF,TGTGCCAGCAGCACCAGGAGGAGCTCCTACGAGCAGTACTTC
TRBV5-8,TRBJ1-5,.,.,CASSFRPHQPQHF,TGTGCCAGCAGCTTCCGTCCCCATCAGCCCCAGCATTTT
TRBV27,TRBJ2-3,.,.,CASSENADTQYF,TGTGCCTCTTCGGAGAACGCAGATACGCAGTATTTT